This T cell receptor beta chain derives from a study of blood T cells in healthy people across ages. On the study more broadly: Template switching retrieved approximately one barcoded beta molecule for each two T cells. Findings of the study overall: When one million T cells were used, diversity estimates were thought to be underestimates.

Turning to this clonotype: Its cognate antigen is unknown.

Germline V lookup: CDR1 LGHDT, CDR2 YNNKEL (reference sequence). The CDR3 runs to 16 residues. Unmatched junction bases numbered 6, after V lost 1 base and J lost 2 bases. Each sample used at least 6 million PBMCs. Primers used in a second PCR of about 6 to 11 cycles were a sample-barcoded 5' primer and a J-beta primer mix. TCRdb re-analysed the 5' RACE reads in MiXCR, keeping a single row per CDR3 protein. The table shows approximately 1,000,000 distinct CDR3 sequences, with more than 30% occurring only once. The receptor was isolated from a man in his late teens or twenties in good health. Sequenced: blood. The chain links TRBV3-1 to TRBJ1-2; 8 bases are a match to TRBD1. CDR3 region: CASSQGGGQGNYGYTF. The CDR3 nucleotides read TGTGCCAGCAGCCAAGGGGGCGGACAGGGCAACTATGGCTACACCTTC.